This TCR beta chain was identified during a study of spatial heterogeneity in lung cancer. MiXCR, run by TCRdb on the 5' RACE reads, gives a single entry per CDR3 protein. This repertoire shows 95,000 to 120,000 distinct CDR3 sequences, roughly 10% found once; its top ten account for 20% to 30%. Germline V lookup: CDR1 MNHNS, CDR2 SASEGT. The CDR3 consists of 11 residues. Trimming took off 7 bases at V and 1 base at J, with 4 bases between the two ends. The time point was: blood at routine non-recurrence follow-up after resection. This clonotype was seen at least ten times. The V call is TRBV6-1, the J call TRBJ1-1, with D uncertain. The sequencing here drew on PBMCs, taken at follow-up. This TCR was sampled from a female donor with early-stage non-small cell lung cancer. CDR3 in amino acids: CASNRNTEAFF. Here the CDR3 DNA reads TGTGCCAGCAACAGGAACACTGAAGCTTTCTTT.